One sample yielded the 26 T cell receptor beta chains listed below, sequenced in a study of blood T cell repertoires in COVID-19. The table came from immunoSEQ multiplex PCR; TCRdb's copy has only in-frame clones and leaves some out. Among 390,000 or so clones, roughly 90% were seen once, and the ten largest hold 3%. The sequenced sample was peripheral blood. The receptors come from a woman aged 25 to 39 with COVID-19, enrolled during active disease.

The genes are TRBV27 and TRBJ2-3; maybe TRBD2 (7 bases). V was trimmed by 3 bases and J by 0 bases, leaving 13 bases between them. Germline V gene data show CDR1 as MNHEY and CDR2 as SMNVEV (reference sequence). The length of the CDR3 is 16 residues. CDR3 sequence (DNA): TGTGCCAGCAGTTTTCGGGGGGCCCGTAGCACAGATACGCAGTATTTT. Translation gives CASSFRGARSTDTQYF.

On this clone: It is unclear where the CDR3 begins or ends on the DNA, so no DNA is shown, and the CDR3 is as TCRdb lists it. The chain combines TRBV7-2 with TRBJ1-2; the table's D call of TRBD1 was not tested on the DNA. Ends included, the CDR3 has 12 residues. Germline V CDR1 and CDR2: SGHTA, FQGNSA. The CDR3 loop is CASSLEVGRGAF.

The gene calls are TRBV11-2 and TRBJ2-2, with D unclear. CDR1 and CDR2 from the germline V gene are SGHAT and FQNNGV. V was cut by 3 bases and J by 2 bases, with 7 bases left in between. There are 14 residues in the CDR3. The CDR3 bases are TGTGCCAGCAGCTTGCACAGAAACACCGGGGAGCTGTTTTTT. Encoded protein: CASSLHRNTGELFF.

The CDR3 here is CASSQFGRGNSPLHF. The CDR3 DNA sequence: TGTGCCAGCAGCCAATTTGGGCGAGGGAATTCACCCCTCCACTTT. The chain carries TRBV3-1 (or the pseudogene TRBV3-2) and TRBJ1-6; no definite D call. V was clipped by 2 bases and J by 7 bases, with 12 bases between them. Germline V lookup: CDR1 LGHDT, CDR2 YNNKEL (reference sequence). The CDR3 is 15 residues long.

The chain uses TRBV30 and TRBJ2-1, with D uncertain. CDR1 GTSNPN and CDR2 SVGIG come from the germline V gene (reference sequence). This CDR3 region has 14 residues. Trimming pared 3 bases from V and 0 bases from J, leaving 9 bases between. CDR3 bases: TGTGCCTGGAGGCCTGTGAGCTCCTACAATGAGCAGTTCTTC. Protein: CAWRPVSSYNEQFF. The full variable domain, completed using reference TRBV30 and TRBJ2-1, is SQTIHQWPATLVQPVGSPLSLECTVEGTSNPNLYWYRQAAGRGLQLLFYSVGIGQISSEVPQNLSASRPQDRQFILSSKKLLLSDSGFYLCAWRPVSSYNEQFFGPGTRLTVL.

The chain has TRBV11-3 and TRBJ2-7; TRBD1 aligns across 9 bases. The length of the CDR3 is 15 residues. V lost 6 bases to trimming and J lost 5 bases; unmatched junction nucleotides: 11. Germline CDR1 is SGHNT and CDR2 is YENEEA. The DNA for the CDR3 is TGTGCCAGCAGTTCATCCGGGACAGGGATCGACGAGCAGTACGTC. It specifies CASSSSGTGIDEQYV.

The chain uses TRBV30 and TRBJ2-3; D may be TRBD2 (6 bases). The V and J ends lost 1 base and 8 bases respectively, with 10 bases between them. In germline, CDR1 is GTSNPN, CDR2 SVGIG (reference sequence). This CDR3 has 12 amino acids. CDR3 DNA sequence: TGTGCCTGGAGTGAGACTAGGAGTACGCAGTATTTT. This sequence encodes CAWSETRSTQYF.

The chain recombines TRBV6-4 with TRBJ2-7, with a weak D call TRBD1 (6 bases). V was clipped by 11 bases and J by 1 base, with 18 bases between them. This CDR3 has 14 residues. Germline CDR1 and CDR2: MRHNA and SNTAGT. The CDR3 bases are TGTGCCCCCCAAGACAGGACCTATTCCTACGAGCAGTACTTC. It encodes CAPQDRTYSYEQYF.

This rearrangement joins TRBV6-4 to TRBJ1-6; D not certain. The CDR3 sequence is 14 residues long. V was cut by 2 bases and J by 5 bases, with 7 bases left in between. CDR1 and CDR2 (germline): MRHNA, SNTAGT. The CDR3 loop reads CASSDELDNSPLHF. As DNA, the CDR3 is TGTGCCAGCAGTGACGAGCTGGATAATTCACCCCTCCACTTT.

The CDR3 loop is CASSQDGGGATVYGYTF. The CDR3 coding sequence is TGTGCCAGCAGCCAAGATGGCGGGGGGGCGACGGTTTACGGCTACACCTTC. The chain couples TRBV4-2 to TRBJ1-2, with D perhaps matching TRBD1 (6 bases). Germline loops: CDR1 LGHNA, CDR2 YNFKEQ. This CDR3 has 17 residues. With 0 bases removed from V and 8 bases from J, the gap between germline ends came to 22 bases.

The chain carries TRBV5-1 and TRBJ2-7; 7 positions agree with TRBD1. CDR1 and CDR2 from the germline V gene are SGHRS and YFSETQ. The V segment lost 0 bases and the J segment 4 bases; nucleotides outside the gene matches: 4. The CDR3 is made up of 14 amino acids. The CDR3 DNA follows: TGCGCCAGCAGCTTGGAAGGGGGCCCGTACGAGCAGTACTTC. Translating it yields CASSLEGGPYEQYF.

The chain couples TRBV25-1 to TRBJ2-1; the D is unclear. There are 13 residues in the CDR3. V was clipped by 6 bases and J by 5 bases, with 11 bases between them. Germline loops: CDR1 MGHDK, CDR2 SYGVNS. The CDR3 protein is CASRQEGDNEQFF. The DNA of the CDR3 is TGTGCCAGCAGGCAGGAAGGCGACAATGAGCAGTTCTTC. The full variable domain, rest sourced from reference TRBV25-1 and TRBJ2-1, is EADIYQTPRYLVIGTGKKITLECSQTMGHDKMYWYQQDPGMELHLIHYSYGVNSTEKGDLSSESTVSRIRTEHFPLTLESARPSHTSQYLCASRQEGDNEQFFGPGTRLTVL.

The V gene is TRBV4-1, the J gene TRBJ1-2; 9 bases line up with TRBD1. J lost 8 bases, V lost 1 base, and 11 bases had no gene match. This CDR3 is 16 amino acids long. The germline gives CDR1 MGHRA, CDR2 YSYEKL. CDR3 sequence: CASSQVPRDRAEGYTF. CDR3 DNA sequence: TGCGCCAGCAGCCAAGTCCCCCGGGACAGGGCTGAAGGCTACACCTTC.

This chain links TRBV7-2 with TRBJ2-4; the match to TRBD2 covers 7 bases. This CDR3 has 17 amino acids. V was clipped by 2 bases and J by 8 bases; unmatched bases: 15. The V gene's germline CDR1 is SGHTA and CDR2 FQGNSA. CDR3 bases: TGTGCCAGCAGCTTACTTTCTGAGGGAGGGCTTCGCGACATTCAGTACTTC. Amino acids: CASSLLSEGGLRDIQYF.

This clone has a single count. The genes are TRBV7-8 and TRBJ2-2; TRBD1 matches 8 bases. The CDR3 has 15 amino acids. The germline V gene has CDR1 SGHVS and CDR2 FQNEAQ. J was trimmed by 7 bases and V by 5 bases; bases with no gene match: 9. The CDR3 coding sequence is TGTGCCAGCAGCCCGACGGACAGGGCGGGCGGGGAGCTGTTTTTT. Amino acids: CASSPTDRAGGELFF.

The V call is TRBV24-1, the J call TRBJ2-1; 12 positions match TRBD1. This CDR3 contains 19 residues. Germline CDR1 KGHDR, CDR2 SFDVKD. Trimming cost V 5 bases and J 0 bases; bases outside gene matches: 10. The CDR3 sequence: CATSGGTGGSWSSYNEQFF. CDR3 DNA sequence: TGTGCCACCAGTGGCGGGACAGGGGGCTCTTGGAGCTCCTACAATGAGCAGTTCTTC.

The chain links TRBV5-6 to TRBJ1-2; 7 nucleotides align to TRBD1. From germline, CDR1 is SGHDT and CDR2 YYEEEE. Unmatched junction bases numbered 6, after V lost 0 bases and J lost 4 bases. This CDR3 is 15 amino acids long. CDR3 DNA: TGTGCCAGCAGCTTGGGAGACAGGGCGTTCTATGGCTACACCTTC. Translated, it gives CASSLGDRAFYGYTF.

This chain joins TRBV28 and TRBJ2-4; tentative D call: TRBD2 (6 bases). The germline CDR1 and CDR2 sequences are MDHEN and SYDVKM. Between the trimmed V and J ends, which lost 7 bases and 0 bases, there was a span of 13 bases. CDR3 size: 15 residues. In DNA, the CDR3 is TGTGCCAGCAATATAGGAGGGCAAGCCAAAAACATTCAGTACTTC. This encodes CASNIGGQAKNIQYF.

The rearrangement links TRBV30 to TRBJ2-2, with a possible D match to TRBD1 (6 bases). This CDR3 contains 14 residues. Trimming took 5 bases from V and 1 from J, leaving 11 bases between them. Germline V CDR1 and CDR2: GTSNPN, SVGIG (reference sequence). The CDR3 bases are TGTGCCTGGCAACAGGGAGTGAACACCGGGGAGCTGTTTTTT. It specifies CAWQQGVNTGELFF.

The chain joins TRBV7-9 to TRBJ2-1, with 12 bases that match TRBD2. J gave up 5 bases and V 5 bases, and 10 bases lay outside the gene matches. The CDR3 covers 17 residues. Per germline, CDR1 SEHNR and CDR2 FQNEAQ (reference sequence). The CDR3 bases are TGTGCCAGCAGCACCCGGACTAGCGGGATATTTAACAATGAGCAGTTCTTC. Protein: CASSTRTSGIFNNEQFF. Supplemented by reference TRBV7-9 and TRBJ2-1, the full variable domain reads DTGVSQNPRHKITKRGQNVTFRCDPISEHNRLYWYRQTLGQGPEFLTYFQNEAQLEKSRLLSDRFSAERPKGSFSTLEIQRTEQGDSAMYLCASSTRTSGIFNNEQFFGPGTRLTVL.

The V call is TRBV4-3, the J call TRBJ2-5; TRBD2 matches 9 bases. Germline CDR1 and CDR2: LGHNA and YSLEER. This CDR3 spans 17 amino acids. Losses at the gene ends were 2 bases for V and 5 bases for J; bases not matched to a gene: 12. CDR3 bases: TGCGCCAGCAGCCAACTATCGGATAGCGGGAGAGGGGAGACCCAGTACTTC. It translates to CASSQLSDSGRGETQYF.

The chain employs TRBV2 and TRBJ2-7, with TRBD1 identical over 7 bases. The CDR3 totals 15 residues. From germline, CDR1 is SNHLY and CDR2 FYNNEI. V gave up 6 bases and J gave up 0 bases; unmatched junction bases: 8. The CDR3 nucleotides are TGTGCCAGCAGGGAAACAGGGGTTACCTCCTACGAGCAGTACTTC. It is translated as CASRETGVTSYEQYF.

This chain uses TRBV28 with TRBJ1-4; D is ambiguous. CDR1 MDHEN and CDR2 SYDVKM come from the germline V gene. The CDR3 spans 14 residues. The V end was cut by 4 bases, the J end by 8 bases, with 14 bases between. This CDR3 is CASSSPGMEEKLFF. Written as DNA, the CDR3 is TGTGCCAGCAGTTCGCCCGGGATGGAAGAAAAACTGTTTTTT.

The V gene is TRBV27, the J gene TRBJ2-7; 9 nucleotides align to TRBD1. CDR1 MNHEY and CDR2 SMNVEV come from the germline V gene (reference sequence). V lost 3 bases, J lost 5 bases, and 8 bases stayed unmatched. This CDR3 contains 15 residues. As DNA, the CDR3 is TGTGCCAGCAGTTTCGAGGGGACAGGGATCGACGAGCAGTACTTC. It translates to CASSFEGTGIDEQYF.

The rearrangement uses TRBV9 and TRBJ2-3, with 7 bases that match TRBD1. The CDR3 length is 13 residues. Losses at the gene ends were 3 bases for V and 6 bases for J; bases not matched to a gene: 4. CDR1 is SGDLS, CDR2 YYNGEE, per germline. CDR3 coding DNA: TGTGCCAGCAGCGAGGGGGCGTGGGATACGCAGTATTTT. Its translation: CASSEGAWDTQYF.

This chain connects TRBV5-4 to TRBJ2-5; 15 bases match TRBD2. The CDR3 is 18 amino acids. V was clipped by 0 bases and J by 2 bases; unmatched bases: 5. Germline CDR1 and CDR2: SGHNT and YYREEE (reference sequence). Here the CDR3 DNA reads TGTGCCAGCAGCTTGGGGGGACTAGCGGGAGGAGGGCAAGAGACCCAGTACTTC. This codes for CASSLGGLAGGGQETQYF.